This T cell receptor (beta chain) was identified during a study of vaccination and CD4 T cells after COVID-19. The CDR3 is made up of 13 amino acids. Trimming took off 2 bases at V and 6 bases at J, with 7 bases between the two ends. Germline-derived CDR1 and CDR2 are KGHSH and LQKENI. As for this clonotype: Its antigen is undetermined.

Sequencing of cultured CD4+ T cell DNA used the Oncomine TCR Beta short-read assay. TCRdb redid the calling of the PCR reads with MiXCR, one entry per CDR3 protein. Of about 15,000 distinct CDR3 sequences in the sample, roughly 49% were seen once. Treatment defined: roughly ten-day PBMC culture with coronavirus spike peptide pools or control peptides (ViraFEST assay). This chain joins TRBV18 and TRBJ2-2; D is ambiguous. The receptor comes from a human donor who had recovered from COVID-19. This sample comprised CD4+ T cells from blood, cultured in vitro, obtained before SARS-CoV-2 vaccination. CDR3 sequence reads: CASSPDYAGELFF. CDR3 bases: TGTGCCAGCTCACCAGATTATGCCGGGGAGCTGTTTTTT.